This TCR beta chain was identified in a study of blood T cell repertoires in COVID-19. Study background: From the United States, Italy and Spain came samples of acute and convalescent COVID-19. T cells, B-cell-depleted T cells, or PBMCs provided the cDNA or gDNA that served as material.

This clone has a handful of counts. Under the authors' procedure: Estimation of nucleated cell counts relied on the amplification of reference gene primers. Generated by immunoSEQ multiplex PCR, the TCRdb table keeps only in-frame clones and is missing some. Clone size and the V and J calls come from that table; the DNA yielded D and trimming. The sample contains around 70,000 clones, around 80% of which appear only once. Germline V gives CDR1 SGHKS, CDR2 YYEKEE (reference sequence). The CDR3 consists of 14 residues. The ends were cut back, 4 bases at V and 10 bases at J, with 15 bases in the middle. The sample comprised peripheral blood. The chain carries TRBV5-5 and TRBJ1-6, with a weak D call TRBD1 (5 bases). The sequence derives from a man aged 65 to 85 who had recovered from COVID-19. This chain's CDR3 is CASSAAGRLSPLHF. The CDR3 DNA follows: TGTGCCAGCAGCGCGGCGGGACGCCTCTCACCCCTCCACTTT.